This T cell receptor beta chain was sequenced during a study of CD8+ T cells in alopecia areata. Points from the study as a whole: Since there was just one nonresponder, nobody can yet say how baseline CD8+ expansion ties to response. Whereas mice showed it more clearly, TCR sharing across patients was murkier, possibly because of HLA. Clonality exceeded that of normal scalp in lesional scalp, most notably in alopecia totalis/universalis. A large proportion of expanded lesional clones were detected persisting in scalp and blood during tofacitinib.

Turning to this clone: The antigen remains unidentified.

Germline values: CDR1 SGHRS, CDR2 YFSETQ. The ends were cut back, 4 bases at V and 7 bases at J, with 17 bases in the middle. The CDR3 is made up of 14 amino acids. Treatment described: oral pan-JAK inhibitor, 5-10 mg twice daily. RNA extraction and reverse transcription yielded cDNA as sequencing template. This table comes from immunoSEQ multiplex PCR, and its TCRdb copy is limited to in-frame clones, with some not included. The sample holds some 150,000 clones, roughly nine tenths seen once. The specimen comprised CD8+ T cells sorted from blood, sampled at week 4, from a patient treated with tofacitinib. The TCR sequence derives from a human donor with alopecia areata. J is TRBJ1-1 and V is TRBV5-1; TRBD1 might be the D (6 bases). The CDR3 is CASSPGEGVLEAFF. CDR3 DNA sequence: TGCGCCAGCAGCCCGGGCGAGGGGGTTCTTGAAGCTTTCTTT.